This TCR beta chain was obtained from a study of blood T cell repertoires in COVID-19. In the study overall: In each case, the material was cDNA or gDNA derived from T cells, B-cell-depleted T cells, or PBMCs.

Authors' data handling: Reference gene primer amplification yielded estimated nucleated cell counts. Profiling relied on immunoSEQ multiplex PCR, and the TCRdb table lists in-frame clones only, not all of them. The V and J calls and clone size were taken over from that table, and D and trimming were inferred from the DNA. Of a few hundred thousand clones listed, just over 85% are singletons. Sequenced sample: peripheral blood. This clonotype was sampled from a woman younger than 45 with active or convalescent COVID-19.

CDR3 in amino acids: CASSFQPGDWFF. For the CDR3, the DNA is TGTGCCAGCAGCTTCCAGCCCGGGGATTGGTTCTTC. V usage is TRBV7-2 and J usage is TRBJ2-1, with D tentatively TRBD2 (5 bases). CDR3 length: 12 residues. The V gene lost 3 bases and the J gene lost 15 bases, with 15 bases spanning the gap. The V gene's germline CDR1 is SGHTA and CDR2 FQGNSA. Full variable domain (outside the CDR3, taken from reference TRBV7-2 and TRBJ2-1): GAGVSQSPSNKVTEKGKDVELRCDPISGHTALYWYRQSLGQGLEFLIYFQGNSAPDKSGLPSDRFSAERTGGSVSTLTIQRTQQEDSAVYLCASSFQPGDWFFGPGTRLTVL.